This passage covers 27 T cell receptor beta chains from one sample sequenced in a study of blood T cell repertoires in COVID-19. Sequencing used immunoSEQ multiplex PCR; TCRdb keeps in-frame clones, though not all of them. The profile covers over 100,000 clones, with approximately 83% appearing a single time and 0.83% taken by the ten largest. The sequenced sample consisted of peripheral blood. All receptors come from an older woman with acute or convalescent COVID-19.

The V call is TRBV7-3, the J call TRBJ1-6, with D unclear. V lost 2 bases, J lost 12 bases, and 14 bases lay in between. The CDR3 is 14 residues long. Germline V gene lookup returns CDR1 SGHTA and CDR2 FQGTGA. The CDR3 is CASSLGSGGGPLHF. The DNA of the CDR3 is TGTGCCAGCAGCTTAGGCAGTGGCGGAGGACCCCTCCACTTT. The full variable domain, with the rest looked up from reference TRBV7-3 and TRBJ1-6, is GAGVSQTPSNKVTEKGKYVELRCDPISGHTALYWYRQSLGQGPEFLIYFQGTGAADDSGLPNDRFFAVRPEGSVSTLKIQRTERGDSAVYLCASSLGSGGGPLHFGNGTRLTVT.

This clone was recorded only once. The chain joins TRBV19 to TRBJ1-3; D remains ambiguous. Germline CDR1 reads LNHDA; CDR2 reads SQIVND (reference sequence). V lost 6 bases, J lost 1 base, and 4 bases lay in between. The CDR3 spans 12 residues. The CDR3 loop is CASRSSGNTIYF. CDR3 bases: TGTGCCAGTAGATCATCTGGAAACACCATATATTTT.

V usage is TRBV27 and J usage is TRBJ2-3, with D perhaps TRBD2 (6 bases). V gave up 7 bases and J gave up 2 bases, with 19 bases separating them. CDR1 and CDR2 from the germline V gene are MNHEY and SMNVEV (reference sequence). The CDR3 totals 16 residues. The CDR3 loop is CASTSPGGLYTDTQYF. CDR3 bases: TGTGCCAGCACCTCCCCCGGGGGTCTCTACACAGATACGCAGTATTTT.

The chain employs TRBV5-1 and TRBJ2-1; D unclear. Germline assignment: CDR1 SGHRS and CDR2 YFSETQ. With 7 bases removed from V and 6 bases from J, the gap between germline ends came to 17 bases. The CDR3 extends over 14 amino acids. The CDR3 DNA reads TGCGCCAGCGGAGAGGTAGGCTATAGCAATGAGCAGTTCTTC. Its protein is CASGEVGYSNEQFF.

V usage is TRBV7-9 and J usage is TRBJ2-2; 11 bases are shared with TRBD2. Trimming removed 2 bases from V and 5 bases from J; junction bases left unmatched: 4. Germline V gene sequence: CDR1 SEHNR, CDR2 FQNEAQ (reference sequence). The CDR3 has 16 amino acids. The CDR3 bases are TGTGCCAGCAGCTTATTCCGACTAGCGGGGACCGGGGAGCTGTTTTTT. It translates to CASSLFRLAGTGELFF.

This clone appeared a few times. The chain carries TRBV5-1 and TRBJ1-1; 9 positions agree with TRBD1. This CDR3 region has 15 residues. Per the germline V gene, CDR1 is SGHRS and CDR2 is YFSETQ. The ends lost 3 bases at V and 2 bases at J; junction bases unmatched: 5. The CDR3 coding sequence is TGCGCCAGCAGCTACGGACAGGGGATTAACACTGAAGCTTTCTTT. Translated: CASSYGQGINTEAFF. Together with reference TRBV5-1 and TRBJ1-1, the CDR3 gives the full variable domain: KAGVTQTPRYLIKTRGQQVTLSCSPISGHRSVSWYQQTPGQGLQFLFEYFSETQRNKGNFPGRFSGRQFSNSRSEMNVSTLELGDSALYLCASSYGQGINTEAFFGQGTRLTVV.

This clone was seen once. J is TRBJ1-6 and V is TRBV5-8, with 10 bases lining up with TRBD1. Germline V gene lookup returns CDR1 SGHTS and CDR2 YDEGEE. J lost 7 bases, V lost 0 bases, and 1 base had no gene match. The length of the CDR3 is 15 residues. CDR3 amino acids: CASSLGQGANSPLHF. In nucleotides, the CDR3 is TGTGCCAGCAGCTTGGGACAGGGGGCGAATTCACCCCTCCACTTT.

This clone was seen just once. The chain employs TRBV15 and TRBJ1-4; D is perhaps TRBD1 (5 bases). Per the germline V gene, CDR1 is LNHNV and CDR2 is YYDKDF (reference sequence). Trimming stripped 8 bases from V and 7 bases from J, with 20 bases between. The CDR3 is 15 residues long. CDR3 region: CATQTRDSLLEKLFF. In DNA, the CDR3 is TGTGCCACCCAGACTCGGGACTCTCTTCTTGAAAAACTGTTTTTT.

This clone was detected only a few times. This sequence joins TRBV19 and TRBJ2-3; TRBD2 aligns across 11 bases. Trimming took 9 bases from V and 4 from J; bases not matched to a gene: 15. Germline CDR1 reads LNHDA; CDR2 reads SQIVND (reference sequence). CDR3 size: 17 residues. CDR3 sequence (DNA): TGTGCCAGCTCCGGGACTAGCGGTACCAGAGGGGCAGATACGCAGTATTTT. The encoded protein is CASSGTSGTRGADTQYF.

V and J are TRBV19 and TRBJ2-2; possibly TRBD1 for D (5 bases). Trimming left V 4 bases short and J 2 bases short, with 11 bases between. In germline, CDR1 is LNHDA, CDR2 SQIVND (reference sequence). This CDR3 has 15 residues. The CDR3 DNA follows: TGTGCCAGTAGTAAGGGGATTGGAAACACCGGGGAGCTGTTTTTT. This encodes CASSKGIGNTGELFF.

This clone was recorded only once. V and J are TRBV19 and TRBJ1-5; a possible D gene is TRBD1 (6 bases). The CDR3 is 14 residues long. CDR1 and CDR2 from the germline V gene are LNHDA and SQIVND (reference sequence). V lost 6 bases to trimming and J lost 4 bases, with 13 bases between them. CDR3 sequence: CASRSGTQNQPQHF. The CDR3 DNA reads as TGTGCCAGTAGATCCGGGACACAGAATCAGCCCCAGCATTTT.

This chain joins TRBV10-3 and TRBJ1-1; 7 bases agree with TRBD1. This CDR3 comprises 14 residues. Trimming at V came to 4 bases and at J to 10 bases, leaving 12 bases not matched to a gene. Per the germline V gene, CDR1 is ENHRY and CDR2 is SYGVKD. This CDR3 is CAISATDRTSGAFF. CDR3 bases: TGTGCCATCAGTGCGACGGACAGGACTAGCGGAGCTTTCTTT.

Of note for this clone: Other DNA sequences of this sample code for an identical CDR3. V and J are TRBV9 and TRBJ2-7; D might be TRBD1 (5 bases). The CDR3 contains 13 residues. V shed 0 bases and J shed 6 bases, with 10 bases lying between them. CDR1 and CDR2 from the germline V gene are SGDLS and YYNGEE. The CDR3: CASSVELRGEQYF. In DNA form, the CDR3 reads TGTGCCAGCAGCGTAGAGCTTAGGGGCGAGCAGTACTTC. Supplemented by reference TRBV9 and TRBJ2-7, the full variable domain reads DSGVTQTPKHLITATGQRVTLRCSPRSGDLSVYWYQQSLDQGLQFLIQYYNGEERAKGNILERFSAQQFPDLHSELNLSSLELGDSALYFCASSVELRGEQYFGPGTRLTVT.

This chain connects TRBV6-5 to TRBJ1-2, with unresolved D. Germline V CDR1 and CDR2: MNHEY, SVGAGI. There are 13 residues in the CDR3. Trimming pared 2 bases from V and 3 bases from J, leaving 7 bases between. The CDR3 DNA reads TGTGCCAGCAGTTACAGCTACGACTATGGCTACACCTTC. This encodes CASSYSYDYGYTF.

The table lists this clone with a count of one. This chain connects TRBV29-1 to TRBJ2-7, with TRBD1 as a possible D gene (8 bases). Germline CDR1 reads SQVTM; CDR2 reads ANQGSEA. Trimming left V 7 bases short and J 7 bases short, with 29 bases between. The CDR3 spans 16 residues. CDR3 region: CSAGPIQGAGVREQYF. In DNA form, the CDR3 reads TGCAGCGCTGGGCCGATCCAGGGGGCGGGGGTGAGGGAGCAGTACTTC.

This chain uses TRBV4-2 with TRBJ2-5, with 11 bases matching TRBD2. The germline V gene has CDR1 LGHNA and CDR2 YNFKEQ. This CDR3 contains 16 residues. Germline trimming cut 1 base from V and 3 bases from J; bases unmatched to any gene: 4. The CDR3 coding sequence is TGTGCCAGCAGCCAAGTACTAGCGGGAGCGGAAGAGACCCAGTACTTC. The encoded protein is CASSQVLAGAEETQYF.

The genes are TRBV6-4 and TRBJ2-5; 9 positions agree with TRBD1. CDR1 is MRHNA, CDR2 SNTAGT, per germline. V was pared by 5 bases and J by 5 bases, with 6 bases of the junction left unmatched. The CDR3 consists of 14 residues. CDR3 sequence reads: CASSLGQGGETQYF. The CDR3 DNA reads TGTGCCAGCAGTTTGGGACAGGGCGGGGAGACCCAGTACTTC.

This chain uses TRBV4-2 with TRBJ2-5; D is ambiguous. In germline, CDR1 is LGHNA, CDR2 YNFKEQ. The CDR3 runs 14 residues. V lost 4 bases and J lost 5, with 14 bases in between. CDR3 loop: CASSPSSTGETQYF. The CDR3 DNA reads TGTGCCAGCAGCCCCTCCTCGACCGGGGAGACCCAGTACTTC.

The chain recombines TRBV11-3 with TRBJ2-1; 8 bases line up with TRBD2. Germline assignment: CDR1 SGHNT and CDR2 YENEEA. The V and J ends lost 4 bases and 5 bases, in that order; junction bases with no gene match: 7. This CDR3 has 15 residues. As DNA, the CDR3 is TGTGCCAGCAGCTCCAGCGGGAGAGGCAACAATGAGCAGTTCTTC. Translation gives CASSSSGRGNNEQFF.

The rearrangement uses TRBV2 and TRBJ2-5, with D maybe TRBD2 (7 bases). The CDR3 consists of 14 residues. With 8 bases removed from V and 1 base from J, the gap between germline ends came to 14 bases. The germline CDR1 and CDR2 sequences are SNHLY and FYNNEI. The CDR3 reads CASGARGAQETQYF. As DNA, the CDR3 is TGTGCCAGCGGGGCTCGGGGGGCCCAAGAGACCCAGTACTTC.

The chain joins TRBV19 to TRBJ1-2, with 9 bases aligning to TRBD1. CDR3 length: 14 residues. Germline V gene lookup returns CDR1 LNHDA and CDR2 SQIVND (reference sequence). V lost 5 bases to trimming and J lost 5 bases; unmatched junction nucleotides: 6. This chain's CDR3 is CASSSDRGTYGYTF. The CDR3 DNA reads TGTGCCAGTAGTTCGGACAGGGGAACATATGGCTACACCTTC.

This chain links TRBV5-6 with TRBJ2-2, with 8 bases identical to TRBD2. Germline CDR1 and CDR2: SGHDT and YYEEEE. V was clipped by 4 bases and J by 7 bases; unmatched bases: 3. This CDR3 comprises 13 residues. Here the CDR3 reads CASSGLAIGELFF. Here the CDR3 DNA reads TGTGCCAGCAGCGGACTAGCCATCGGGGAGCTGTTTTTT.

The V gene is TRBV6-1, the J gene TRBJ1-6; 7 bases agree with TRBD1. Germline V gene data show CDR1 as MNHNS and CDR2 as SASEGT. The CDR3 runs to 15 residues. With 6 bases clipped from V and 11 bases from J, the junction kept 13 bases outside the gene matches. CDR3 amino acids: CASSRPGQRKTPLHF. CDR3 in DNA: TGTGCCAGCAGCCGTCCGGGACAGAGGAAAACACCCCTCCACTTT.

This clone has just a few counts. The J gene is TRBJ2-7, the V gene TRBV5-8; D might be TRBD2 (6 bases). Per the germline V gene, CDR1 is SGHTS and CDR2 is YDEGEE. The CDR3 length is 15 residues. Between the trimmed V and J ends, which lost 0 bases and 3 bases, there was a span of 13 bases. The CDR3 region is CASSLGAGGFYEQYF. Here the CDR3 DNA reads TGTGCCAGCAGCTTGGGCGCCGGGGGATTCTACGAGCAGTACTTC.

V usage is TRBV7-8 and J usage is TRBJ1-2; D is perhaps TRBD1 (6 bases). With 5 bases removed from V and 4 bases from J, the gap between germline ends came to 11 bases. CDR1 and CDR2 (germline): SGHVS, FQNEAQ. The length of the CDR3 is 13 residues. The CDR3 loop is CASSQDRSYGYTF. The CDR3 DNA reads TGTGCCAGCAGCCAAGACAGGAGCTATGGCTACACCTTC.

The chain couples TRBV9 to TRBJ2-2; 7 nucleotides align to TRBD1. The CDR3 runs 16 residues. The V segment lost 6 bases and the J segment 2 bases; nucleotides outside the gene matches: 10. CDR1 SGDLS and CDR2 YYNGEE come from the germline V gene. CDR3 nucleotides: TGTGCCAGCACCCTCGGACAGGCTCTCAACACCGGGGAGCTGTTTTTT. Translating it yields CASTLGQALNTGELFF.

The rearrangement uses TRBV18 and TRBJ1-5; D perhaps matches TRBD1 (6 bases). CDR1 is KGHSH and CDR2 is LQKENI in the germline V gene. This CDR3 region has 13 residues. Trimming removed 2 bases at V and 5 bases at J, with 7 bases between. The CDR3 sequence: CASSPEGDQPQHF. The CDR3 DNA reads TGTGCCAGCTCACCAGAGGGGGATCAGCCCCAGCATTTT.